The clone carrying this T cell receptor (beta chain) has just a few counts. The antigen is undetermined. The CDR3 length is 13 residues. The germline V and J ends were trimmed by 2 bases and 3 bases, with 8 bases remaining between them. Germline V gene lookup returns CDR1 SGHTS and CDR2 YDEGEE. The sample belongs to a study of cytomegalovirus exposure and HLA in healthy donors. Study observations and caveats: In a later analysis, TCR beta V- and J-gene trimming showed a link to a missense DCLRE1C variant. The classifier was said to identify cytomegalovirus status with high specificity and sensitivity.

Use of 60 Vbeta and 13 Jbeta primers characterized the PCR. Using immunoSEQ multiplex PCR, the repertoire was profiled, and TCRdb retains in-frame clones only, with some absent. There are roughly 140,000 clones in the sample; under 90% occur only once, and under 6% lies in the top ten. The receptor was isolated from a man in his forties or fifties in good health and CMV-seronegative. The J gene is TRBJ1-1, the V gene TRBV5-8, with a tentative D call TRBD1 (6 bases). Sequencing was performed on PBMCs. CDR3 loop: CASSFDRYTEAFF. The CDR3 region has the DNA TGTGCCAGCAGCTTTGACAGGTACACTGAAGCTTTCTTT.